What follows is one T cell receptor (beta chain) and its context. A much larger clone lies a single base off, so this may be a read error. This specimen comes from a study of T cells after yellow fever vaccination. This CDR3 has 14 amino acids. Germline CDR1 is SGHKS and CDR2 is YYEKEE (reference sequence). TCRdb redid the calling of the 5' RACE reads with MiXCR, one entry per CDR3 protein. The sample carries hundreds of thousands of distinct CDR3 sequences, about 12% recorded once. The sequenced sample was PBMCs, obtained on the day of the yellow fever booster vaccination. This chain connects TRBV5-5 to TRBJ2-1, with D perhaps TRBD1 or TRBD2 (6 bases each). The sequence was collected from a man aged 25-40 years who received the YFV17D yellow fever vaccine. CDR3 nucleotides: TGTGCCAGGAGCTTGGTGGTAGGGGGGATTGGGGAGTTCTTC. Translating it yields CARSLVVGGIGEFF.